The 10 T cell receptor beta chains listed next were all sequenced from one sample in a study of tumor-infiltrating lymphocytes in primary liver carcinoma. Both RNA and DNA were isolated together from approximately 20-30 mg of bulk tissue that had not been sorted. From 500 to 600 ng of total RNA, TCR beta-specific cDNA was reverse-transcribed using a constant-region primer. Researchers made the TCR beta libraries by running three nested multiplex PCR rounds with slightly modified ARM-PCR. Both of the initial two PCR rounds ran for about 9 cycles and employed TRBV1-TRBV30 forward primers alongside a C-beta reverse primer. TCRdb independently ran MiXCR on the multiplex PCR reads; one entry per CDR3 protein. The table shows roughly 91,000 distinct CDR3 sequences, with roughly 69% occurring only once. The sample consisted of liver tumor tissue from sampling region 5. Subset: tumor region T5, tumor centre. The receptors were sampled from a woman aged 60-70 years with primary liver carcinoma and hepatitis B virus infection.

Of note for this clonotype: The junction departs from the called germline gene at one end, perhaps through a read error. This sequence joins TRBV5-1 and TRBJ2-5, with 9 bases matching TRBD2. The germline V gene encodes CDR1 SGHRS and CDR2 YFSETQ. This CDR3 has 15 amino acids. For the CDR3, the DNA is TGCGCCAGCGGATTAGCGGGAGCCCCGAAAGAGACCCCGTACTTC. This gives the protein CASGLAGAPKETPYF.

With regard to this clonotype: Mismatch with germline at one junction end may stem from a read error. This sequence joins TRBV11-2 and TRBJ2-1; 8 positions match TRBD2. The CDR3 is 15 amino acids. CDR1 is SGHAT and CDR2 is FQNNGV in the germline V gene. The CDR3 nucleotides read TGTGTCAGCAGCTTAGAGAGCGGGAGTGTGGCTGAGCAGTTCTTC. This gives the protein CVSSLESGSVAEQFF.

This clonotype was seen once. A read error may produce the germline difference seen at one junction end. This chain joins TRBV12-3 or TRBV12-4 and TRBJ2-1; TRBD2 aligns across 7 bases. This CDR3 is built from 15 residues. CDR3 DNA sequence: TGTGCCAGCACCCGAGCCCGGTGGGACTACAATGAGCAGATCTTC. The encoded protein is CASTRARWDYNEQIF.

This clonotype came up a few times. The J gene is TRBJ1-6, the V gene TRBV7-3; 10 bases line up with TRBD1. The CDR3 sequence is 15 residues long. CDR1 SGHTA and CDR2 FQGTGA come from the germline V gene. The V and J ends lost 2 bases and 8 bases, in that order; junction bases with no gene match: 3. The CDR3 DNA is TGTGCCAGCAGCTTAGGGACAGGGGATTATTCACCCCTCCACTTT. Translation: CASSLGTGDYSPLHF.

In its sample, this clonotype was seen many times. V gene TRBV6-5 combines with J gene TRBJ2-2; D is unclear. V lost 0 bases to trimming and J lost 4 bases, with 12 bases between them. Germline V gene data show CDR1 as MNHEY and CDR2 as SVGAGI. The CDR3 runs 16 residues. The CDR3 spells CASSYSNSPGTGELFF. For the CDR3, the DNA is TGTGCCAGCAGTTACTCGAACTCCCCGGGCACCGGGGAGCTGTTTTTT.

This clonotype was counted a single time. The conserved final phenylalanine or tryptophan is absent from the CDR3, which likely points to a read error. This chain joins TRBV7-9 and TRBJ1-2; 7 bases line up with TRBD1. This CDR3 has 14 residues. Germline V gene lookup returns CDR1 SEHNR and CDR2 FQNEAQ (reference sequence). J lost 8 bases, V lost 1 base, and 7 bases had no gene match. CDR3: CASSLGKGAHGYTS. The CDR3 DNA sequence: TGTGCCAGCAGCTTAGGAAAGGGGGCACACGGCTACACCTCC.

V and J are TRBV7-9 and TRBJ2-1; D unresolved. Germline CDR1 and CDR2: SEHNR and FQNEAQ (reference sequence). The CDR3 length is 15 residues. V was pared by 6 bases and J by 8 bases, with 20 bases between. The CDR3 spells CASSYWTQRYDEQFF. The CDR3 nucleotides read TGTGCCAGCAGTTACTGGACCCAGAGGTACGATGAGCAGTTCTTC.

A word on this clonotype: A much larger clone is a single base away; this may be a read error. The chain is built from TRBV5-5 and TRBJ2-7, with 7 bases aligning to TRBD1. The CDR3 sequence is 16 residues long. In germline, CDR1 is SGHKS, CDR2 YYEKEE (reference sequence). In DNA, the CDR3 is TGTGTCAGCAGCCTTGGCTTCGGGACAGATACCTACGAGCAGTACTTC. The encoded protein is CVSSLGFGTDTYEQYF.

The J gene is TRBJ2-1, the V gene TRBV30; no definite D call. The V gene lost 1 base and the J gene lost 2 bases, with 21 bases spanning the gap. The CDR3 sequence is 18 residues long. Per the germline V gene, CDR1 is GTSNPN and CDR2 is SVGIG (reference sequence). The CDR3 sequence: CAWSGIRQSSFPYNEQFF. CDR3 in DNA: TGTGCCTGGAGTGGAATTCGTCAGAGTTCGTTCCCCTACAATGAGCAGTTCTTC.

The CDR3 region is CASLGGVISADTQYF. CDR3 coding DNA: TGTGCCAGCCTTGGCGGGGTAATTAGCGCAGATACGCAGTATTTT. V usage is TRBV28 and J usage is TRBJ2-3, with D maybe TRBD2 (6 bases). This CDR3 contains 15 residues. The V end lost 8 bases, the J end lost 4 bases, and 19 bases lay between the germline ends. Germline V gene sequence: CDR1 MDHEN, CDR2 SYDVKM.